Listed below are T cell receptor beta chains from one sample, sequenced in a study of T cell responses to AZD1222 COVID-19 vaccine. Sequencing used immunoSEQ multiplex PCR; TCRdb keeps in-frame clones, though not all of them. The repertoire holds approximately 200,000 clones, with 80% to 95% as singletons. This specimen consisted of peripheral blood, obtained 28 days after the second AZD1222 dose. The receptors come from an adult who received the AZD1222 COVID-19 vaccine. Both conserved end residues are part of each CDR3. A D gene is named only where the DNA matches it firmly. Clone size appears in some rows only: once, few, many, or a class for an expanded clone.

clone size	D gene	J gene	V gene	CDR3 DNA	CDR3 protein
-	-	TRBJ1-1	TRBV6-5	TGTGCCAGCAGTTACGGTACAGGGTGGAGCACTGAAGCTTTCTTT	CASSYGTGWSTEAFF
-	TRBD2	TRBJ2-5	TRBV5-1	TGCGCCACACACAACACAGGGGTAGCGGGGGGGCTGGGAGAGACCCAGTACTTC	CATHNTGVAGGLGETQYF
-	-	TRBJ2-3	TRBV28	TGTGCCAGCAGTTTATCGTCGGGGGGCCTAGTAGATACGCAGTATTTT	CASSLSSGGLVDTQYF
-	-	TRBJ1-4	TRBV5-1	TGCGCCAGCAGCGCCGGACATGCAACTAATGAAAAACTGTTTTTT	CASSAGHATNEKLFF
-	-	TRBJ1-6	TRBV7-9	TGTGCCAGCAACCTAGGGGGGGTAGGTAATTCACCCCTCCACTTT	CASNLGGVGNSPLHF
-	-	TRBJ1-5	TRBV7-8	TGTGCCAGCAGCTTATCGAGGGCCGACCAGCCCCAGCATTTT	CASSLSRADQPQHF
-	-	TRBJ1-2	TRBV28	TGTGCCAGCAGTAGACAGTACTATGGCTACACCTTC	CASSRQYYGYTF
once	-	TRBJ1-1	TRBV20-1	TGCAGTCCAGGACGGTACTATGAAGCTTTCTTT	CSPGRYYEAFF
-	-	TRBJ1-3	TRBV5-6	TGTGCCAGCAGCTTCTTCGATGTGGGAAACACCATATATTTT	CASSFFDVGNTIYF
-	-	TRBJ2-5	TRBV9	TGTGCCAGCAGCTGGACAGTATCTGAGACCCAGTACTTC	CASSWTVSETQYF
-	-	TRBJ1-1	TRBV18	TGTGCCAGCTCCCGAGGGGAAATAGCCACTGAAGCTTTCTTT	CASSRGEIATEAFF
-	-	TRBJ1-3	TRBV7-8	TGTGCCAGCAGCCAACCATCGTCCGGCTCTGGAAACACCATATATTTT	CASSQPSSGSGNTIYF
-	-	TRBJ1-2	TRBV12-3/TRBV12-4	TGTGCCAGCAGCCCGGGACAAAACTATGGCTACACCTTC	CASSPGQNYGYTF
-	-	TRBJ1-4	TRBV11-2	TGTGCCAGCAGCTTAATATCCCAGGGCCTTAATGAAAAACTGTTTTTT	CASSLISQGLNEKLFF
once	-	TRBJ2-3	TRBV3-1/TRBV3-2	TGTGCCAGCAGCCCCCGGGACCTGAGCACAGATACGCAGTATTTT	CASSPRDLSTDTQYF
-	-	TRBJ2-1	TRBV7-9	TGTGCCAGCAGCTTAAGTGGGTCCTACAATGAGCAGTTCTTC	CASSLSGSYNEQFF
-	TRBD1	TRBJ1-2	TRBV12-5	TGTGCTAGTGGTTTCCCCGGGACAGGGGATGGCTACACCTTC	CASGFPGTGDGYTF
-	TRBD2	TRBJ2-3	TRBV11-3	TGTGCCAGCAGCTTAGTTGCGGGGGGGATAGATACGCAGTATTTT	CASSLVAGGIDTQYF
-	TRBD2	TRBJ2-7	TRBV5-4	TGTGCCAGCAGCTTGGCGGGGGGGATTACCTACGAGCAGTACTTC	CASSLAGGITYEQYF
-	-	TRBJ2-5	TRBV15	TGTGCCACCAGCCACAATCGAGGTCAAGAGACCCAGTACTTC	CATSHNRGQETQYF
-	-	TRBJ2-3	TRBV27	TGTGCCAGCAGGGAGTCCTGGCGCACAGATACGCAGTATTTT	CASRESWRTDTQYF
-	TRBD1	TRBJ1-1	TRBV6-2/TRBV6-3	TGTGCCAGCAGCCTCGACAGGGGGCGTATGAACACTGAAGCTTTCTTT	CASSLDRGRMNTEAFF